This T cell receptor beta chain was retrieved from a study of cytomegalovirus exposure and HLA in healthy donors. The V end lost 2 bases, the J end lost 7 bases, and 17 bases lay between the germline ends. CDR1 and CDR2 from the germline V gene are GTSNPN and SVGIG (reference sequence). The CDR3 has 14 amino acids. 13 Jbeta primers and 60 Vbeta primers were used for the PCR. TCRdb's table, derived via immunoSEQ multiplex PCR, lists solely in-frame clones and lacks some. Seen here are about 160,000 clones, around 80% observed once, and the top ten hold 1%. This clone was seen a handful of times. V gene TRBV30 combines with J gene TRBJ1-2; a weak D match, TRBD1 (5 bases). Material for sequencing was PBMCs. The clonotype comes from a woman in her 40s in good health and CMV-seronegative. CDR3 protein: CAWSTGGAGFGYTF. The CDR3 DNA sequence: TGTGCCTGGAGTACGGGTGGGGCAGGCTTTGGCTACACCTTC.